The source of this T cell receptor beta chain is a study of response to subunit inactivated influenza vaccine (dated by TCRdb to the late 2010s). Broadly, across the study: Deep quantitative T cell receptor repertoire profiling was used in the study to track responses to a trivalent subunit inactivated influenza vaccine.

This specimen's time point label, per the study, means: approximately 45 days after influenza vaccine administration. In this sample, this clonotype turned up a few times. Its antigen remains undetermined. Per-base quality was not reported, and no clone a single base away is much larger than it. CDR1 and CDR2 (LGHNA, YSLEER) derive from the germline V gene. The CDR3, cysteine through phenylalanine, is 15 amino acids long. Only CDR3 DNA remains: 45 bases, in frame from the first base. V and J are truncated by 0 bases and 4 bases respectively, leaving an intervening sequence of 10 bases. Libraries were prepared through RT-PCR. Sequencer: Illumina HiSeq 2500. Using fastp trimming at Q25 and MiXCR clonotype assembly, TCRdb reanalyzed the public sequencing data and kept in-frame beta chains. Under each unique CDR3 protein, matching rows form one entry showing the most common genes and DNA. Present in this sample are about 530,000 distinct CDR3 sequences, roughly 13% of which were seen just once. The leading ten clones occupy approximately 14% of the sample.

Results the study describes overall, beyond this receptor: The authors suggested that each seasonal influenza vaccination may recruit only a limited number of new T cells.

The sequence links TRBV4-3 to TRBJ2-1; too little of a D gene remains to name it. The clonotype originates from a man in his forties or fifties who received an inactivated influenza vaccine. Donor details come from another sample of the same person, matched by shared clones. The sample here was PBMCs from blood, taken about 40 days after vaccination. DNA sequence: TGCGCCAGCAGCCAAGATACCAGCCCTTACAATGAGCAGTTCTTC. This sequence encodes CASSQDTSPYNEQFF.